The following is a T cell receptor beta chain sequence with its context. This sample is drawn from a study of blood T cell repertoires in COVID-19. Participant-reported clinical history was the basis for cohort assignment. The CDR3 sequence is 15 residues long. The V segment lost 0 bases and the J segment 4 bases; nucleotides outside the gene matches: 6. The germline V gene has CDR1 SGHNT and CDR2 YYREEE (reference sequence). Some clones are missing from TCRdb's copy, which holds only in-frame ones; the method was immunoSEQ multiplex PCR. This sample has 200,000 or so clones, with roughly 88% found just once.

This TCR came from a young woman who had been exposed to COVID-19. V gene TRBV5-4 combines with J gene TRBJ1-2; 7 bases fit TRBD1. The sequencing sample was made of PBMCs or T cells enriched from blood (not recorded which). CDR3 nucleotides: TGTGCCAGCAGCTTGGCAGAGGGGGCCAGCTATGGCTACACCTTC. Translating gives CASSLAEGASYGYTF.